This T cell receptor beta chain was profiled in a study of cytotoxic CD8 clonotypes in ibrutinib-treated CLL. Background on the study: Partial responses totalled approximately 24 and complete responses 2; after median approximately 6 years, approximately 15 remained remitted and approximately 12 progressed.

CDR1 and CDR2 from the germline V gene are LNHNV and YYDKDF (reference sequence). V lost 3 bases, J lost 7 bases, and 16 bases lay in between. The CDR3 has 14 residues. Study findings and constraints: Rare overall, public clonotypes shrank or held steady under therapy.

A word on this clone: The antigen remains undetermined.

Method: immunoSEQ multiplex PCR; TCRdb's copy keeps in-frame clones and lacks some. The sample yields some 200,000 clones, approximately 79% seen once. This sequence joins TRBV15 and TRBJ2-7, with D possibly TRBD2 on 6 matching bases. The sequencing here drew on PBMCs, taken after 12 months of ibrutinib treatment. The sequence derives from a human donor with chronic lymphocytic leukemia. The CDR3 spells CATSSRSGRLEQYF. The CDR3 coding sequence is TGTGCCACCAGCAGCCGTAGCGGTCGGCTGGAGCAGTACTTC.